One sample yielded the 25 T cell receptor beta chains listed below, sequenced in a study of blood T cell repertoires in COVID-19. TCRdb keeps only in-frame clones here, not all; method: immunoSEQ multiplex PCR. The table includes around 210,000 clones, 84% detected once. Sequencing was done on a sample of peripheral blood. The receptors stem from a human donor in a cohort sampled during active COVID-19.

The rearrangement links TRBV28 to TRBJ1-2, with TRBD1 matching 8 bases. This CDR3 has 15 amino acids. The V gene end was trimmed by 2 bases and the J gene end by 2 bases; junction bases not matched to a gene: 4. Germline-derived CDR1 and CDR2 are MDHEN and SYDVKM. The CDR3, as DNA: TGTGCCAGCAGTTTAAACAGGGGGGGGAACTATGGCTACACCTTC. Amino acids: CASSLNRGGNYGYTF.

This chain uses TRBV7-9 with TRBJ1-4; TRBD1 matches 7 bases. Germline loops: CDR1 SEHNR, CDR2 FQNEAQ (reference sequence). Unmatched junction bases numbered 8, after V lost 5 bases and J lost 8 bases. This CDR3 has 14 amino acids. The CDR3 DNA reads TGTGCCAGCAGCCAAACTCAGGGGGAGGAAAAACTGTTTTTT. It specifies CASSQTQGEEKLFF.

This chain joins TRBV19 and TRBJ2-2, with 8 bases that match TRBD1. This CDR3 is 16 amino acids long. The J segment lost 4 bases and the V segment lost 4 bases, leaving 8 bases of the junction unmatched. Germline-derived CDR1 and CDR2 are LNHDA and SQIVND (reference sequence). CDR3 residues: CASSRMDRVGTGELFF. CDR3 nucleotide sequence: TGTGCCAGTAGTAGAATGGACAGGGTGGGCACCGGGGAGCTGTTTTTT.

The sample holds one count of this clone. V usage is TRBV28 and J usage is TRBJ1-5, with D possibly matching TRBD1 (5 bases). The CDR3 consists of 15 residues. The germline gives CDR1 MDHEN, CDR2 SYDVKM. Trimming cost V 3 bases and J 0 bases, with 9 bases left between them. The DNA of the CDR3 is TGTGCCAGCAGTTTTGGGGGGAATAGCAATCAGCCCCAGCATTTT. Residues: CASSFGGNSNQPQHF.

The chain joins TRBV9 to TRBJ2-1; TRBD2 matches at 9 bases. Germline V gives CDR1 SGDLS, CDR2 YYNGEE. V lost 0 bases, J lost 0 bases, and 4 bases stayed unmatched. This CDR3 has 17 amino acids. CDR3 sequence: CASSVGLAGSSYNEQFF. The CDR3 DNA reads as TGTGCCAGCAGCGTAGGGCTAGCGGGAAGCTCCTACAATGAGCAGTTCTTC. Looking up the rest from reference TRBV9 and TRBJ2-1 gives the full variable domain: DSGVTQTPKHLITATGQRVTLRCSPRSGDLSVYWYQQSLDQGLQFLIQYYNGEERAKGNILERFSAQQFPDLHSELNLSSLELGDSALYFCASSVGLAGSSYNEQFFGPGTRLTVL.

The rearrangement joins TRBV20-1 to TRBJ1-1, with a tentative D call TRBD1 (5 bases). CDR1 and CDR2 (germline): DFQATT, SNEGSKA (reference sequence). This CDR3 comprises 11 residues. The V and J ends lost 7 bases and 0 bases respectively, with 6 bases between them. The CDR3 here is CSGQLNTEAFF. The DNA for the CDR3 is TGCAGTGGACAGTTGAACACTGAAGCTTTCTTT.

The V and J genes are TRBV5-1 and TRBJ1-4; D is uncertain. The V and J ends lost 7 bases and 7 bases respectively, with 26 bases between them. The CDR3 is made up of 17 amino acids. The V gene's germline CDR1 is SGHRS and CDR2 YFSETQ. The CDR3 sequence is CASSLRHNVEGREKLFF. The CDR3 nucleotides are TGCGCCAGCTCCTTGAGACACAATGTAGAGGGTCGTGAAAAACTGTTTTTT. Supplemented by reference TRBV5-1 and TRBJ1-4, the full variable domain reads KAGVTQTPRYLIKTRGQQVTLSCSPISGHRSVSWYQQTPGQGLQFLFEYFSETQRNKGNFPGRFSGRQFSNSRSEMNVSTLELGDSALYLCASSLRHNVEGREKLFFGSGTQLSVL.

This sequence joins TRBV28 and TRBJ1-2; D gene unclear. Germline lookup yields CDR1 MDHEN and CDR2 SYDVKM. V was shortened by 2 bases and J by 8 bases, with 15 bases between the two germline ends. This CDR3 spans 14 amino acids. CDR3 sequence reads: CASSLAQEYVGYTF. The CDR3 DNA sequence: TGTGCCAGCAGTTTAGCGCAAGAGTATGTGGGCTACACCTTC.

The V gene is TRBV5-1, the J gene TRBJ1-4; no clear D gene. There are 16 residues in the CDR3. CDR1 is SGHRS and CDR2 is YFSETQ in the germline V gene. The ends were cut back, 0 bases at V and 8 bases at J, with 17 bases in the middle. The CDR3 nucleotides are TGCGCCAGCAGCTTGGCCGCGGCGGCCGCTCCCGAAAAACTGTTTTTT. Residues: CASSLAAAAAPEKLFF.

The chain recombines TRBV29-1 with TRBJ2-3; TRBD2 agrees at 9 bases. This CDR3 is 15 amino acids long. Germline V gene lookup returns CDR1 SQVTM and CDR2 ANQGSEA. J was trimmed by 4 bases and V by 6 bases; bases with no gene match: 11. The DNA of the CDR3 is TGCAGCGTGGGGCATAGCGGGAGAAGCGCAGATACGCAGTATTTT. This codes for CSVGHSGRSADTQYF.

This clone was seen only a few times. J is TRBJ2-1 and V is TRBV5-1; 7 nucleotides agree with TRBD2. The CDR3 is 14 residues long. Looked up from germline, CDR1 is SGHRS and CDR2 is YFSETQ. The junction had 5 bases not matched to a gene; V was cut back by 0 bases and J by 8 bases. The CDR3 protein is CASSLESGNHEQFF. In DNA form, the CDR3 reads TGCGCCAGCAGCTTGGAGAGCGGGAATCATGAGCAGTTCTTC.

This sequence joins TRBV18 and TRBJ2-7, with 12 bases identical to TRBD1. Unmatched junction bases numbered 8, after V lost 6 bases and J lost 5 bases. Germline-derived CDR1 and CDR2 are KGHSH and LQKENI. The CDR3 has 15 residues. The CDR3 nucleotides are TGTGCCAGCTCCCGACCGGGACAGGGGGCGAACGAGCAGTACTTC. Translating it yields CASSRPGQGANEQYF.

V and J are TRBV7-8 and TRBJ2-1; 7 positions match TRBD2. Losses at the gene ends were 6 bases for V and 5 bases for J; bases not matched to a gene: 10. CDR1 and CDR2 (germline): SGHVS, FQNEAQ. The CDR3 sequence is 15 residues long. DNA of the CDR3: TGTGCCAGCAGTCCCAATGGGAGGGCCAACAATGAGCAGTTCTTC. It encodes CASSPNGRANNEQFF.

V is TRBV7-9 and J is TRBJ2-7; D is unresolved. Per germline, CDR1 SEHNR and CDR2 FQNEAQ (reference sequence). This CDR3 comprises 16 residues. V dropped 5 bases and J dropped 0 bases, with 17 bases sitting between them. The CDR3 region is CASSPVLRRTSYEQYF. The CDR3, as DNA: TGTGCCAGCAGCCCAGTTTTGCGGAGAACCTCCTACGAGCAGTACTTC.

The V gene is TRBV6-5, the J gene TRBJ2-5; TRBD1 matches 9 bases. This CDR3 contains 14 residues. CDR1 MNHEY and CDR2 SVGAGI come from the germline V gene. J lost 5 bases, V lost 6 bases, and 7 bases had no gene match. CDR3 bases: TGTGCCAGCAGACCGACAGGGGGTTGGGAGACCCAGTACTTC. Amino acid sequence: CASRPTGGWETQYF.

The chain uses TRBV5-1 and TRBJ2-7, with 11 bases fitting TRBD2. Germline V lookup: CDR1 SGHRS, CDR2 YFSETQ. Germline trimming cut 4 bases from V and 4 bases from J; bases unmatched to any gene: 7. This CDR3 is 15 amino acids long. The CDR3 DNA sequence: TGCGCCAGCAGCAAACTAGCGGGAGTTAGTTACGAGCAGTACTTC. The encoded protein is CASSKLAGVSYEQYF.

This clone showed up just a few times. The CDR3 nucleotides are TGTGCCAGCAGGCGACTAGCGGGAGACACAGATACGCAGTATTTT. This sequence encodes CASRRLAGDTDTQYF. The V call is TRBV6-4, the J call TRBJ2-3; 12 positions match TRBD2. CDR3 length equals 15 residues. V shed 6 bases, J shed 2 bases, and the junction held 3 bases outside the gene matches. Germline V gives CDR1 MRHNA, CDR2 SNTAGT.

The chain joins TRBV19 to TRBJ2-2; D not certain. Per germline, CDR1 LNHDA and CDR2 SQIVND (reference sequence). V was cut by 6 bases and J by 6 bases, with 8 bases left in between. This CDR3 contains 12 residues. The CDR3 coding sequence is TGTGCCAGTAGCCCTCGGGCCGGGGAGCTGTTTTTT. Protein product: CASSPRAGELFF.

The table lists this clone with a count of one. This chain uses TRBV7-2 with TRBJ2-4, with D tentatively TRBD2 (5 bases). CDR1 and CDR2 (germline): SGHTA, FQGNSA. Deletions cut 4 bases from V and 4 bases from J, with 17 bases between. CDR3 size: 16 residues. The CDR3 loop is CASSSTGNRLKNIQYF. In DNA form, the CDR3 reads TGTGCCAGCAGCTCAACCGGGAATCGGCTAAAAAACATTCAGTACTTC. The full variable domain, in which reference TRBV7-2 and TRBJ2-4 provide the parts outside the CDR3, is GAGVSQSPSNKVTEKGKDVELRCDPISGHTALYWYRQSLGQGLEFLIYFQGNSAPDKSGLPSDRFSAERTGGSVSTLTIQRTQQEDSAVYLCASSSTGNRLKNIQYFGAGTRLSVL.

This chain connects TRBV3-1 (or the pseudogene TRBV3-2) to TRBJ2-7; possible D gene TRBD2, 5 bases. This CDR3 region has 16 residues. V lost 5 bases to trimming and J lost 2 bases, with 19 bases between them. Germline CDR1 is LGHDT and CDR2 is YNNKEL (reference sequence). The CDR3 DNA is TGTGCCAGCAGCGCCCCCGAGGCGGGCTTGGCCTACGAGCAGTACTTC. It yields the protein CASSAPEAGLAYEQYF.

The CDR3 DNA is TGTGCCAGCAGTTTACCTCCCCCGAATCAGCCCCAGCATTTT. It specifies CASSLPPPNQPQHF. This chain links TRBV28 with TRBJ1-5; D is uncertain. CDR3 length: 14 residues. The ends were cut back, 2 bases at V and 4 bases at J, with 9 bases in the middle. Per the germline V gene, CDR1 is MDHEN and CDR2 is SYDVKM.

The gene calls are TRBV28 and TRBJ2-3, with 9 nucleotides matching TRBD2. The CDR3 spans 13 residues. Germline V gene sequence: CDR1 MDHEN, CDR2 SYDVKM. V shed 8 bases, J shed 5 bases, and the junction held 5 bases outside the gene matches. CDR3 nucleotides: TGTGCCAGCTCTGCGGGAGGGGTAGATACGCAGTATTTT. It encodes CASSAGGVDTQYF.

A few counts support this clone. The V and J genes are TRBV19 and TRBJ2-7, with D perhaps matching TRBD1 (6 bases). The ends were cut back, 2 bases at V and 2 bases at J, with 22 bases in the middle. Germline V gives CDR1 LNHDA, CDR2 SQIVND (reference sequence). This CDR3 has 18 residues. CDR3 loop: CASSIMLGIRDKTYEQYF. The CDR3 DNA reads TGTGCCAGTAGTATAATGTTAGGGATCCGGGACAAGACCTACGAGCAGTACTTC.

This clone was picked up a small number of times. CDR3 sequence: CASGLVALQTGFRAGSSYNEQFF. CDR3 DNA: TGTGCTAGTGGTTTGGTAGCCCTCCAAACAGGGTTCAGAGCGGGGAGCTCCTACAATGAGCAGTTCTTC. The chain has TRBV12-5 and TRBJ2-1; D perhaps matches TRBD2 (7 bases). Germline V gene lookup returns CDR1 LGHNT and CDR2 FRNRAP. Trimming pared 0 bases from V and 0 bases from J, leaving 30 bases between. The CDR3 consists of 23 residues.

The V gene is TRBV29-1, the J gene TRBJ2-1; 8 bases line up with TRBD1. In germline, CDR1 is SQVTM, CDR2 ANQGSEA. There are 13 residues in the CDR3. J gave up 5 bases and V 5 bases, and 5 bases lay outside the gene matches. Written as DNA, the CDR3 is TGCAGCGTTCAGACAGGGGCCCACAATGAGCAGTTCTTC. This codes for CSVQTGAHNEQFF.